Each of the 27 T cell receptor beta chains below was sequenced from the same sample in a study of cytomegalovirus exposure and HLA in healthy donors. PCR was performed using 60 Vbeta and 13 Jbeta primers. Sequenced by immunoSEQ multiplex PCR; TCRdb stores in-frame clones only, minus some. The sample carries over 150,000 clones, about 77% recorded once. The sequencing sample was made of PBMCs. The receptors were gathered from a male donor in good health and CMV-seropositive.

The V and J genes are TRBV9 and TRBJ1-5; TRBD1 aligns across 8 bases. The CDR3 is 14 amino acids. The trim removed 4 bases at V and 7 bases at J, leaving 7 bases unmatched. Germline assignment: CDR1 SGDLS and CDR2 YYNGEE. CDR3 amino acids: CASSPGQGEQPQHF. DNA for the CDR3: TGTGCCAGCAGCCCCGGACAGGGCGAGCAGCCCCAGCATTTT. Full variable domain (rest looked up from reference TRBV9 and TRBJ1-5): DSGVTQTPKHLITATGQRVTLRCSPRSGDLSVYWYQQSLDQGLQFLIQYYNGEERAKGNILERFSAQQFPDLHSELNLSSLELGDSALYFCASSPGQGEQPQHFGDGTRLSIL.

This clone was detected only a few times. The genes are TRBV10-3 and TRBJ1-6; D is undetermined. In germline, CDR1 is ENHRY, CDR2 SYGVKD. Trimming removed 1 base at V and 10 bases at J, with 8 bases between. This CDR3 is 13 amino acids long. The CDR3 bases are TGTGCCATCAGTGAGTGGCGGGAATCACCCCTCCACTTT. It encodes CAISEWRESPLHF.

This chain links TRBV9 with TRBJ1-1, with 12 positions matching TRBD1. From germline, CDR1 is SGDLS and CDR2 YYNGEE. This CDR3 has 15 amino acids. Trimming removed 4 bases from V and 2 bases from J; junction bases left unmatched: 3. The CDR3 DNA reads TGTGCCAGCAGCCGAGGGACAGGGGGCAACACTGAAGCTTTCTTT. Translation gives CASSRGTGGNTEAFF.

The rearrangement joins TRBV15 to TRBJ2-5, with D possibly being TRBD1 (5 bases). CDR1 is LNHNV, CDR2 YYDKDF, per germline (reference sequence). V was trimmed by 6 bases and J by 0 bases, leaving 8 bases between them. The CDR3 extends over 13 amino acids. The CDR3 loop is CATRPDNQETQYF. CDR3 nucleotides: TGTGCCACCAGACCGGACAACCAAGAGACCCAGTACTTC.

V and J are TRBV9 and TRBJ2-2; 7 bases are shared with TRBD2. J was trimmed by 6 bases and V by 6 bases; bases with no gene match: 14. Germline lookup yields CDR1 SGDLS and CDR2 YYNGEE. The CDR3 totals 16 residues. CDR3 in DNA: TGTGCCAGCACCCCGTCGGGGGGTAGGTCGGCCGGGGAGCTGTTTTTT. Encoded protein: CASTPSGGRSAGELFF. Full variable domain (missing parts from reference TRBV9 and TRBJ2-2): DSGVTQTPKHLITATGQRVTLRCSPRSGDLSVYWYQQSLDQGLQFLIQYYNGEERAKGNILERFSAQQFPDLHSELNLSSLELGDSALYFCASTPSGGRSAGELFFGEGSRLTVL.

This clone was recorded at least ten times. The chain employs TRBV30 and TRBJ1-4, with 8 bases that match TRBD1. V was pared by 2 bases and J by 7 bases, with 6 bases of the junction left unmatched. CDR3 length: 14 residues. Germline V gene sequence: CDR1 GTSNPN, CDR2 SVGIG (reference sequence). CDR3 bases: TGTGCCTGGAGTTATGGACAGGGCGGTGAAAAACTGTTTTTT. Its translation is CAWSYGQGGEKLFF. Full variable domain (missing parts from reference TRBV30 and TRBJ1-4): SQTIHQWPATLVQPVGSPLSLECTVEGTSNPNLYWYRQAAGRGLQLLFYSVGIGQISSEVPQNLSASRPQDRQFILSSKKLLLSDSGFYLCAWSYGQGGEKLFFGSGTQLSVL.

This chain links TRBV5-1 with TRBJ2-1, with D perhaps TRBD2 (6 bases). Germline V gene sequence: CDR1 SGHRS, CDR2 YFSETQ. Trimming left V 0 bases short and J 7 bases short, with 11 bases between. The CDR3 length is 14 residues. The CDR3 reads CASSLGRGLNEQFF. As DNA, the CDR3 is TGCGCCAGCAGCTTGGGGCGGGGTCTGAATGAGCAGTTCTTC.

This clone was seen only a few times. CDR3: CASSAPGDSTGELFF. The CDR3 nucleotides read TGTGCCAGCAGTGCACCGGGGGACTCAACCGGGGAGCTGTTTTTT. The V gene is TRBV25-1, the J gene TRBJ2-2; D perhaps matches TRBD2 (6 bases). CDR3 length: 15 amino acids. V lost 4 bases, J lost 5 bases, and 14 bases lay in between. CDR1 is MGHDK and CDR2 is SYGVNS in the germline V gene.

Only a few counts were recorded for this clone. The V call is TRBV6-6, the J call TRBJ2-2; tentatively, D is TRBD1 (5 bases). CDR1 is MNHNY and CDR2 is SVGAGI in the germline V gene (reference sequence). V lost 0 bases and J 7 bases, leaving 9 bases between the germline ends. This CDR3 spans 14 amino acids. CDR3 sequence: CASSYSGVGGELFF. CDR3 nucleotide sequence: TGTGCCAGCAGTTACTCAGGGGTGGGCGGGGAGCTGTTTTTT.

This chain links TRBV27 with TRBJ2-5; TRBD2 aligns across 9 bases. Germline assignment: CDR1 MNHEY and CDR2 SMNVEV (reference sequence). The CDR3 sequence is 14 residues long. Germline trimming cut 5 bases from V and 5 bases from J; bases unmatched to any gene: 6. The CDR3 nucleotides read TGTGCCAGCAGTCCGGACGGACTAGCGGAGACCCAGTACTTC. It codes for CASSPDGLAETQYF.

The V gene is TRBV19, the J gene TRBJ2-1; D is ambiguous. The V gene's germline CDR1 is LNHDA and CDR2 SQIVND (reference sequence). The CDR3 loop spans 13 amino acids. Between the trimmed V and J ends, which lost 6 bases and 8 bases, there was a span of 14 bases. CDR3: CASSLRTSYEQFF. CDR3 bases: TGTGCCAGTAGCTTACGAACATCCTATGAGCAGTTCTTC.

The rearrangement links TRBV6-5 to TRBJ2-5, with 9 nucleotides matching TRBD2. The closer fit of TRBJ2-7 to the DNA end suggests the J call may be wrong. Germline CDR1 MNHEY, CDR2 SVGAGI. The CDR3 contains 15 residues. This chain's CDR3 is CASSPTSGPAYEQYF. DNA of the CDR3: TGTGCCAGCAGCCCGACTAGCGGTCCCGCCTACGAGCAGTACTTC.

This clone has just a few counts. As DNA, the CDR3 is TGCGCCAGCAGCCAAGTCGCAGGATCGAACACTGAAGCTTTCTTT. Its translation is CASSQVAGSNTEAFF. The V call is TRBV4-1, the J call TRBJ1-1, with D uncertain. This CDR3 is built from 15 residues. Trimming pared 1 base from V and 1 base from J, leaving 10 bases between. Germline CDR1 is MGHRA and CDR2 is YSYEKL.

Only one count was recorded for this clone. The chain couples TRBV1 to TRBJ1-3; the DNA was not used to check the table's D call, TRBD1. TRBV1 has pseudogene status. The CDR3 runs to 15 residues. The CDR3 nucleotides are TGCACCAGCAGCCAAAGGGACAACGCTGGAAACACCATATATTTT. This codes for CTSSQRDNAGNTIYF.

In its sample, this clone was seen once. The V and J genes are TRBV11-2 and TRBJ1-2, with D perhaps TRBD1 (5 bases). Germline V CDR1 and CDR2: SGHAT, FQNNGV. V lost 5 bases, J lost 2 bases, and 12 bases lay in between. The CDR3 is 14 amino acids. This CDR3 is CASSHHRGNYGYTF. The CDR3 nucleotides are TGTGCCAGCAGCCATCACCGGGGGAACTATGGCTACACCTTC.

This clone was recorded once. Written as DNA, the CDR3 is TGTGCCAGCAGCTTAGCGTTCGGGAGCGGCACTTCCTACAATGAGCAGTTCTTC. It specifies CASSLAFGSGTSYNEQFF. J is TRBJ2-1 and V is TRBV7-6; D is possibly TRBD2 (6 bases). The germline gives CDR1 SGHVS, CDR2 FNYEAQ. The CDR3 sequence is 18 residues long. Deletions cut 0 bases from V and 1 base from J, with 16 bases between. The whole variable domain, remainder taken from reference TRBV7-6 and TRBJ2-1, is GAGVSQSPRYKVTKRGQDVALRCDPISGHVSLYWYRQALGQGPEFLTYFNYEAQQDKSGLPNDRFSAERPEGSISTLTIQRTEQRDSAMYRCASSLAFGSGTSYNEQFFGPGTRLTVL.

V gene TRBV15 combines with J gene TRBJ2-3, with TRBD1 matching over 9 bases. V was clipped by 0 bases and J by 2 bases; unmatched bases: 3. CDR1 is LNHNV, CDR2 YYDKDF, per germline (reference sequence). This CDR3 has 16 residues. The DNA of the CDR3 is TGTGCCACCAGCAGAGAGGGGACAGGGCTCACAGATACGCAGTATTTT. It translates to CATSREGTGLTDTQYF.

The chain carries TRBV30 and TRBJ1-2, with no clear D. There are 13 residues in the CDR3. Trimming shortened V by 5 bases and J by 8 bases, and 18 bases separated the two germline ends. CDR1 is GTSNPN, CDR2 SVGIG, per germline (reference sequence). This CDR3 is CAWERGDRGGYTF. The CDR3 nucleotides are TGTGCCTGGGAACGCGGGGATAGAGGAGGCTACACCTTC.

This CDR3 reads CASERGSSYEQYF. DNA of the CDR3: TGTGCCTCCGAGCGGGGGAGCTCCTACGAGCAGTACTTC. The V and J genes are TRBV30 and TRBJ2-7; 8 bases fit TRBD2. The CDR3 totals 13 residues. In germline, CDR1 is GTSNPN, CDR2 SVGIG (reference sequence). V gave up 7 bases and J gave up 0 bases; unmatched junction bases: 5.

This chain connects TRBV2 to TRBJ1-2; 8 positions match TRBD1. V shed 3 bases and J 4 bases; nucleotides not matched to a gene: 7. CDR1 and CDR2 (germline): SNHLY, FYNNEI. The CDR3 sequence is 15 residues long. CDR3: CASSDSATGVYGYTF. The CDR3 bases are TGTGCCAGCAGTGACTCCGCGACAGGGGTCTATGGCTACACCTTC.

This chain joins TRBV4-2 and TRBJ1-3; D may be TRBD1 (6 bases). CDR3 length equals 17 residues. From germline, CDR1 is LGHNA and CDR2 YNFKEQ. Trimming took 0 bases from V and 2 from J, leaving 14 bases between them. The DNA of the CDR3 is TGTGCCAGCAGCCAAGAGCGGGGGGGGCGAGCTGGAAACACCATATATTTT. This translates into CASSQERGGRAGNTIYF.

The genes are TRBV5-8 and TRBJ2-7, with TRBD1 matching 8 bases. The length of the CDR3 is 14 residues. With V trimmed by 4 bases and J by 2 bases, 5 bases remained unmatched. Germline values: CDR1 SGHTS, CDR2 YDEGEE. CDR3 sequence: CASSRRQGTYEQYF. The DNA for the CDR3 is TGTGCCAGCAGCCGGAGACAGGGGACCTACGAGCAGTACTTC.

The rearrangement links TRBV6-5 to TRBJ1-1; tentative D call: TRBD1 (5 bases). Trimming took off 6 bases at V and 6 bases at J, with 14 bases between the two ends. Germline values: CDR1 MNHEY, CDR2 SVGAGI. CDR3 length: 13 amino acids. CDR3 nucleotide sequence: TGTGCCAGCAGCCGGGGGGAGGGATCTGAAGCTTTCTTT. Its translation: CASSRGEGSEAFF.

The genes are TRBV9 and TRBJ2-3; 7 bases are a match to TRBD2. CDR3 size: 15 residues. The V and J ends lost 2 bases and 1 base, in that order; junction bases with no gene match: 4. CDR1 is SGDLS, CDR2 YYNGEE, per germline. The CDR3 reads CASSVRAGGTDTQYF. DNA of the CDR3: TGTGCCAGCAGCGTTAGGGCGGGGGGCACAGATACGCAGTATTTT.

The chain joins TRBV2 to TRBJ2-1, with 7 bases fitting TRBD1. Losses at the gene ends were 1 base for V and 5 bases for J; bases not matched to a gene: 5. The CDR3 loop spans 15 amino acids. Looked up from germline, CDR1 is SNHLY and CDR2 is FYNNEI. Here the CDR3 DNA reads TGTGCCAGCAGTGAAGGGACAGGCCCTAACAATGAGCAGTTCTTC. Its translation: CASSEGTGPNNEQFF.

The rearrangement joins TRBV2 to TRBJ1-1, with TRBD1 as a possible D gene (6 bases). V was pared by 7 bases and J by 4 bases, with 19 bases between. The CDR3 is made up of 15 amino acids. From germline, CDR1 is SNHLY and CDR2 FYNNEI. Here the CDR3 reads CASKREGVEGTEAFF. CDR3 bases: TGTGCCAGCAAAAGGGAGGGGGTAGAGGGCACTGAAGCTTTCTTT.

The J gene is TRBJ2-3, the V gene TRBV5-5, with a weak D call TRBD2 (6 bases). Trimming removed 2 bases at V and 2 bases at J, with 12 bases between. The CDR3 contains 15 residues. Germline-derived CDR1 and CDR2 are SGHKS and YYEKEE (reference sequence). CDR3 sequence: CASSFRDFTTDTQYF. In nucleotides, the CDR3 is TGTGCCAGCAGCTTCCGGGACTTTACCACAGATACGCAGTATTTT.